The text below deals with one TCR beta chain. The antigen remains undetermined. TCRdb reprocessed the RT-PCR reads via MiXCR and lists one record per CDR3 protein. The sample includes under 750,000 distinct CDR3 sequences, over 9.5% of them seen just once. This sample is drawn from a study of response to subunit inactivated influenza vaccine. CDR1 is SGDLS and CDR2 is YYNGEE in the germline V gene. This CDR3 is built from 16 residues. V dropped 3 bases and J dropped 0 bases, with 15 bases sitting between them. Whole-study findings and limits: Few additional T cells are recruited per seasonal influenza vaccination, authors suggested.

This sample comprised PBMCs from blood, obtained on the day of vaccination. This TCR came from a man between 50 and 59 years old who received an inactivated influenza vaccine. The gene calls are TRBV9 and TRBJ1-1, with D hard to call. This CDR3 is CASSGRPGQMNTEAFF. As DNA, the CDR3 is TGTGCCAGCAGCGGACGTCCTGGGCAAATGAACACTGAAGCTTTCTTT.